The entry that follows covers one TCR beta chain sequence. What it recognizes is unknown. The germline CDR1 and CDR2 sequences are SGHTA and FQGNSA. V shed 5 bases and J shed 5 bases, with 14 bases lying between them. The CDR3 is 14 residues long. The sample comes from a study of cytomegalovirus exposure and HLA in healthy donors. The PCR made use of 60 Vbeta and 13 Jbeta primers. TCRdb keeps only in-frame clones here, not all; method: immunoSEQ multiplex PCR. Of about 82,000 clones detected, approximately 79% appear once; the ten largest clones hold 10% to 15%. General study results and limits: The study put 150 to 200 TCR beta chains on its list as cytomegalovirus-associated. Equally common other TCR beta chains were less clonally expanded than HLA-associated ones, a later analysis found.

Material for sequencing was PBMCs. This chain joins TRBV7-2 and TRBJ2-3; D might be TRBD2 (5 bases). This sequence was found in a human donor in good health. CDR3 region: CASSPRATVDTQYF. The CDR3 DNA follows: TGTGCCAGCAGCCCGAGGGCTACCGTAGATACGCAGTATTTT.